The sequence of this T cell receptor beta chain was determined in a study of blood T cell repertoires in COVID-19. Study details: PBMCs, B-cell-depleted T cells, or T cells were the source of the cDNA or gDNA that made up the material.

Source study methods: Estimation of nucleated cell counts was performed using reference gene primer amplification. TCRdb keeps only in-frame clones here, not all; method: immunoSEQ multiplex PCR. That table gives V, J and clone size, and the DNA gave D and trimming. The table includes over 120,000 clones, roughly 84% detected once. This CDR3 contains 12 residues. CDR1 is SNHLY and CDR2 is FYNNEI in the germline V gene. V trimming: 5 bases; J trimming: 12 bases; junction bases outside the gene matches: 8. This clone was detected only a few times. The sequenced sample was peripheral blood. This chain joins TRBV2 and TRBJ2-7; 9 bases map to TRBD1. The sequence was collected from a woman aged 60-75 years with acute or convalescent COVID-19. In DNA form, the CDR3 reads TGTGCCAGCAGTACCGGGACAGGGCGATTGTACTTC. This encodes CASSTGTGRLYF.